The next 11 T cell receptor beta chains were all read from a single sample in a study of beta chain features in type 1 diabetes. Every isolated RNA sample was fully reverse transcribed, so sequencing captured expressed TCRB transcripts. Produced via immunoSEQ multiplex PCR; TCRdb's table is partial and in-frame only. The data show hundreds of thousands of clones, around 13% seen once. The sample consisted of central memory CD4+ T cells from blood. These receptors came from a man aged 30 to 39 in good health.

The CDR3 loop is CASNRDPGELFF. CDR3 coding DNA: TGTGCCAGCAACAGGGACCCCGGGGAGCTGTTTTTT. This chain joins TRBV2 and TRBJ2-2, with D maybe TRBD1 (6 bases). Trimming removed 7 bases from V and 6 bases from J, with 9 bases in between. Germline CDR1 and CDR2: SNHLY and FYNNEI. This CDR3 region has 12 residues. Complete variable domain (other parts from reference TRBV2 and TRBJ2-2): EPEVTQTPSHQVTQMGQEVILRCVPISNHLYFYWYRQILGQKVEFLVSFYNNEISEKSEIFDDQFSVERPDGSNFTLKIRSTKLEDSAMYFCASNRDPGELFFGEGSRLTVL.

The J gene is TRBJ2-3, the V gene TRBV5-4; TRBD2 might be the D (6 bases). CDR3 length: 18 residues. V lost 4 bases and J lost 5, with 26 bases in between. From germline, CDR1 is SGHNT and CDR2 YYREEE (reference sequence). CDR3 sequence (DNA): TGTGCCAGCAGCCCCCAAAGGGGACGGGTTCAGGGAGGAGATACGCAGTATTTT. Translating it yields CASSPQRGRVQGGDTQYF. The variable domain in full, completed from reference TRBV5-4 and TRBJ2-3, reads ETGVTQSPTHLIKTRGQQVTLRCSSQSGHNTVSWYQQALGQGPQFIFQYYREEENGRGNFPPRFSGLQFPNYSSELNVNALELDDSALYLCASSPQRGRVQGGDTQYFGPGTRLTVL.

This clone showed up just a few times. The CDR3 loop reads CASSSPFLPLHF. DNA of the CDR3: TGTGCCAGCAGTTCACCCTTTTTACCCCTCCACTTT. The chain uses TRBV27 and TRBJ1-6; D not resolved. Looked up from germline, CDR1 is MNHEY and CDR2 is SMNVEV (reference sequence). This CDR3 has 12 amino acids. V lost 4 bases and J lost 12, with 10 bases in between.

This clone appeared a few times. This sample also contains other DNA sequences that code for the same CDR3. The rearrangement uses TRBV5-1 and TRBJ2-6; D is undetermined. V was clipped by 2 bases and J by 0 bases, with 6 bases between them. Germline V CDR1 and CDR2: SGHRS, YFSETQ. The CDR3 is made up of 15 amino acids. The CDR3 sequence is CASSLGGSGANVLTF. The CDR3 bases are TGCGCCAGCAGCTTAGGCGGCTCTGGGGCCAACGTCCTGACTTTC.

The chain links TRBV5-1 to TRBJ2-7, with D perhaps TRBD1 (6 bases). V was clipped by 3 bases and J by 4 bases, with 8 bases between them. CDR3 length equals 12 residues. CDR1 and CDR2 from the germline V gene are SGHRS and YFSETQ. The CDR3 nucleotides read TGCGCCAGCAGCTCCGGGACATACGAGCAGTACTTC. Amino acid sequence: CASSSGTYEQYF.

This clone was counted at least ten times. This chain uses TRBV5-5 with TRBJ1-1, with 9 bases that match TRBD1. The germline gives CDR1 SGHKS, CDR2 YYEKEE (reference sequence). The CDR3 is 16 residues long. V shed 2 bases and J 0 bases; nucleotides not matched to a gene: 5. This CDR3 reads CASSFGQGRVNTEAFF. The CDR3 DNA follows: TGTGCCAGCAGCTTCGGACAGGGGAGGGTGAACACTGAAGCTTTCTTT.

Ten or more counts support this clone. This chain connects TRBV7-2 to TRBJ2-7, with TRBD2 identical over 8 bases. The CDR3 runs to 14 residues. The V gene's germline CDR1 is SGHTA and CDR2 FQGNSA. The junction had 4 bases not matched to a gene; V was cut back by 0 bases and J by 6 bases. CDR3 residues: CASSLAGTSGEQYF. The CDR3, as DNA: TGTGCCAGCAGCTTAGCCGGGACTAGTGGCGAGCAGTACTTC.

This clone was detected ten times or more. The V gene is TRBV27, the J gene TRBJ1-2; D call uncertain. V was shortened by 6 bases and J by 4 bases, with 9 bases between the two germline ends. Germline V gene data show CDR1 as MNHEY and CDR2 as SMNVEV (reference sequence). The CDR3 has 12 amino acids. CDR3 loop: CASSRVGYGYTF. The CDR3 DNA is TGTGCCAGCAGCCGGGTTGGCTATGGCTACACCTTC.

The V gene is TRBV6-5, the J gene TRBJ2-7; no clear D. The CDR3 consists of 11 residues. Germline-derived CDR1 and CDR2 are MNHEY and SVGAGI. V was trimmed by 3 bases and J by 6 bases, leaving 6 bases between them. CDR3 loop: CASSYKREQYF. CDR3 in DNA: TGTGCCAGCAGTTATAAGCGCGAGCAGTACTTC.

The chain is built from TRBV12-5 and TRBJ2-2; D remains unclear. CDR3 size: 13 residues. V lost 2 bases and J 4 bases, leaving 5 bases between the germline ends. CDR1 is LGHNT and CDR2 is FRNRAP in the germline V gene. The CDR3 sequence is CASGLLITGELFF. The CDR3 region has the DNA TGTGCTAGTGGTTTGCTCATCACCGGGGAGCTGTTTTTT.

A few counts support this clone. The chain is built from TRBV9 and TRBJ2-2; the D is unclear. The CDR3 covers 14 residues. From germline, CDR1 is SGDLS and CDR2 YYNGEE. Trimming took 0 bases from V and 1 from J, leaving 4 bases between them. CDR3 DNA sequence: TGTGCCAGCAGCGTAGGTTGGAACACCGGGGAGCTGTTTTTT. This sequence encodes CASSVGWNTGELFF.